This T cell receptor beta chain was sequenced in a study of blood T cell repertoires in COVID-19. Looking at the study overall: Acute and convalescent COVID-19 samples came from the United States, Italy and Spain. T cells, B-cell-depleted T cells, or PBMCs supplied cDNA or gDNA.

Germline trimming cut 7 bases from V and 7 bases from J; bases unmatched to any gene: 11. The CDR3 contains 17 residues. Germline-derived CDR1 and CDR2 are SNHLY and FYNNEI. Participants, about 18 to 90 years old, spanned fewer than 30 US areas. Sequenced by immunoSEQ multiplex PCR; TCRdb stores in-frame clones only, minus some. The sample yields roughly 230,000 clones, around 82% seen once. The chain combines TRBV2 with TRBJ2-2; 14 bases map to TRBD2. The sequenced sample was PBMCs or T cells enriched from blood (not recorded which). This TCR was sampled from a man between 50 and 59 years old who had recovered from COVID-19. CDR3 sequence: CASTNPGLAGVGGELFF. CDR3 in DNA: TGTGCCAGCACGAATCCGGGACTAGCGGGAGTGGGCGGGGAGCTGTTTTTT.